The 24 T cell receptor beta chains in this list originate from one sample, sequenced in a study of T cell changes during pregnancy in multiple sclerosis. Only in-frame clones appear in the TCRdb table, and some are missing; sequencing was by immunoSEQ multiplex PCR. The sample consists of under 150,000 clones, 90% to 96% of them appearing once. The sample in question was peripheral blood, obtained after pregnancy. Receptor source: a female donor with multiple sclerosis, enrolled in a pregnancy study.

This chain joins TRBV6-5 and TRBJ1-1; D is uncertain. The germline V gene encodes CDR1 MNHEY and CDR2 SVGAGI. V lost 7 bases and J lost 0, with 9 bases in between. The CDR3 has 13 residues. The CDR3 here is CASTPGVNTEAFF. DNA of the CDR3: TGTGCCAGCACGCCCGGGGTGAACACTGAAGCTTTCTTT.

The chain recombines TRBV28 with TRBJ2-7, with D possibly being TRBD1 (6 bases). Between the trimmed V and J ends, which lost 3 bases and 4 bases, there was a span of 10 bases. The germline gives CDR1 MDHEN, CDR2 SYDVKM. The CDR3 is made up of 13 amino acids. CDR3 sequence: CASSFGQLYEQYF. The CDR3 bases are TGTGCCAGCAGTTTCGGACAGCTATACGAGCAGTACTTC.

This clone was recorded only once. The rearrangement uses TRBV4-2 and TRBJ2-7, with 11 positions matching TRBD1. Unmatched junction bases numbered 7, after V lost 4 bases and J lost 5 bases. Germline CDR1 and CDR2: LGHNA and YNFKEQ. The CDR3 is 15 residues long. The CDR3 region is CASSLQGQGEDEQYF. For the CDR3, the DNA is TGTGCCAGCAGCCTCCAGGGACAGGGGGAGGACGAGCAGTACTTC.

V and J are TRBV28 and TRBJ1-5; the D is unclear. V lost 2 bases to trimming and J lost 7 bases, with 12 bases between them. Germline V lookup: CDR1 MDHEN, CDR2 SYDVKM. This CDR3 spans 14 amino acids. CDR3 protein: CASSLGGSSQPQHF. CDR3 sequence (DNA): TGTGCCAGCAGTTTAGGAGGGTCCAGCCAGCCCCAGCATTTT.

This chain joins TRBV27 and TRBJ2-1; 7 bases line up with TRBD2. This CDR3 spans 15 amino acids. CDR1 and CDR2 from the germline V gene are MNHEY and SMNVEV (reference sequence). V was clipped by 3 bases and J by 8 bases; unmatched bases: 10. CDR3 loop: CASSFSAGAGDEQFF. CDR3 coding DNA: TGTGCCAGCAGTTTCTCGGCGGGAGCCGGCGATGAGCAGTTCTTC.

In regard to this clone: A junction end diverges from the germline sequence, so it may reflect a read error. The chain has TRBV19 and TRBJ2-4; 8 bases align to TRBD1. The germline V gene encodes CDR1 LNHDA and CDR2 SQIVND (reference sequence). The CDR3 is 15 residues long. CDR3 in amino acids: CASSLDRGRKDIQYF. The CDR3 nucleotides are TGTGCCAGTAGTCTAGACAGGGGAAGGAAAGACATTCAGTACTTC. Full variable domain (missing parts from reference TRBV19 and TRBJ2-4): DGGITQSPKYLFRKEGQNVTLSCEQNLNHDAMYWYRQDPGQGLRLIYYSQIVNDFQKGDIAEGYSVSREKKESFPLTVTSAQKNPTAFYLCASSLDRGRKDIQYFGAGTRLSVL.

The CDR3 bases are TGTGCCAGCAGTTACTCGATCGGGGAAGTGAACACTGAAGCTTTCTTT. Protein sequence: CASSYSIGEVNTEAFF. This sequence joins TRBV6-5 and TRBJ1-1, with D hard to call. V was cut by 0 bases and J by 0 bases, with 11 bases left in between. Germline V gene sequence: CDR1 MNHEY, CDR2 SVGAGI. The CDR3 is 16 residues long.

The genes are TRBV7-9 and TRBJ2-7, with D tentatively TRBD2 (5 bases). The ends were cut back, 4 bases at V and 3 bases at J, with 10 bases in the middle. Per the germline V gene, CDR1 is SEHNR and CDR2 is FQNEAQ (reference sequence). This CDR3 has 13 residues. DNA of the CDR3: TGTGCCAGCAGCTCCCCGGGGTTCTACGAGCAGTACTTC. Its translation: CASSSPGFYEQYF.

The V call is TRBV28, the J call TRBJ2-3; 11 bases fit TRBD2. The germline CDR1 and CDR2 sequences are MDHEN and SYDVKM. J gave up 3 bases and V 4 bases, and 9 bases lay outside the gene matches. The CDR3 sequence is 17 residues long. The CDR3 is CASSSLLLAGGTDTQYF. The CDR3, as DNA: TGTGCCAGCAGTTCCCTACTCCTAGCGGGAGGAACAGATACGCAGTATTTT.

The rearrangement uses TRBV28 and TRBJ2-7, with 11 bases lining up with TRBD1. V was clipped by 7 bases and J by 2 bases; unmatched bases: 4. Germline lookup yields CDR1 MDHEN and CDR2 SYDVKM. The CDR3 is 14 amino acids. Written as DNA, the CDR3 is TGTGCCAGCACCGGGACAGGGGGACCCTACGAGCAGTACTTC. Translated: CASTGTGGPYEQYF.

This chain links TRBV27 with TRBJ2-7; D remains ambiguous. The CDR3 is 13 residues long. Germline V lookup: CDR1 MNHEY, CDR2 SMNVEV (reference sequence). Trimming removed 8 bases from V and 1 base from J, with 12 bases in between. The chain's CDR3 is CASGLASSYEQYF. DNA for the CDR3: TGTGCCAGCGGGTTAGCCAGTTCCTACGAGCAGTACTTC.

CDR3 in DNA: TGTGCCAGTAGTATAGGCCGGGACAGGGACGAGCAGTACTTC. Its translation is CASSIGRDRDEQYF. The rearrangement links TRBV19 to TRBJ2-7; TRBD1 aligns across 9 bases. The CDR3 has 14 residues. Germline V gene data show CDR1 as LNHDA and CDR2 as SQIVND (reference sequence). V lost 1 base to trimming and J lost 5 bases; unmatched junction nucleotides: 3. Full variable domain (missing parts from reference TRBV19 and TRBJ2-7): DGGITQSPKYLFRKEGQNVTLSCEQNLNHDAMYWYRQDPGQGLRLIYYSQIVNDFQKGDIAEGYSVSREKKESFPLTVTSAQKNPTAFYLCASSIGRDRDEQYFGPGTRLTVT.

This clone has only one observation. The J gene is TRBJ2-3, the V gene TRBV7-6; TRBD1 matches at 9 bases. The CDR3 has 16 amino acids. V gave up 0 bases and J gave up 5 bases; unmatched junction bases: 6. CDR1 is SGHVS and CDR2 is FNYEAQ in the germline V gene. CDR3 nucleotides: TGTGCCAGCAGCTTAGCGTGGGGACAGGGCTTAGATACGCAGTATTTT. Its protein product is CASSLAWGQGLDTQYF.

The chain links TRBV19 to TRBJ2-3, with 10 bases identical to TRBD2. J lost 3 bases, V lost 0 bases, and 3 bases had no gene match. The CDR3 has 16 amino acids. Germline V lookup: CDR1 LNHDA, CDR2 SQIVND (reference sequence). CDR3 nucleotide sequence: TGTGCCAGTAGTATAGAACTAGCGGGAATGACAGATACGCAGTATTTT. It encodes CASSIELAGMTDTQYF.

V usage is TRBV7-9 and J usage is TRBJ2-3; weak D call: TRBD2 (5 bases). The CDR3 is 13 residues long. Germline-derived CDR1 and CDR2 are SEHNR and FQNEAQ (reference sequence). The V end lost 8 bases, the J end lost 1 base, and 10 bases lay between the germline ends. CDR3 protein: CASGPGGTDTQYF. CDR3 bases: TGTGCCAGCGGCCCCGGGGGCACAGATACGCAGTATTTT.

The rearrangement joins TRBV2 to TRBJ1-3; unclear D gene. Germline CDR1 reads SNHLY; CDR2 reads FYNNEI. The CDR3 extends over 18 amino acids. Trimming shortened V by 1 base and J by 0 bases, and 16 bases separated the two germline ends. CDR3 sequence reads: CASSEEPAAGLSGNTIYF. In DNA, the CDR3 is TGTGCCAGCAGTGAAGAGCCCGCGGCGGGCCTCTCTGGAAACACCATATATTTT.

The V call is TRBV6-5, the J call TRBJ2-1; 12 nucleotides line up with TRBD2. Germline V gene sequence: CDR1 MNHEY, CDR2 SVGAGI. The CDR3 sequence is 15 residues long. Trimming cost V 6 bases and J 9 bases; bases outside gene matches: 9. CDR3 nucleotides: TGTGCCAGCAGACTGACTAGCGGGAGTCAAGTTGAGCAGTTCTTC. Amino acid sequence: CASRLTSGSQVEQFF.

This clone was found once. The chain links TRBV18 to TRBJ2-7, with 9 bases identical to TRBD2. V trimming: 3 bases; J trimming: 7 bases; junction bases outside the gene matches: 10. This CDR3 is built from 15 residues. Germline CDR1 is KGHSH and CDR2 is LQKENI. CDR3: CASSPRGTSLQEQYF. CDR3 in DNA: TGTGCCAGCTCACCCCGTGGGACTAGCTTGCAAGAGCAGTACTTC.

The chain uses TRBV5-4 and TRBJ2-1, with 12 bases aligning to TRBD2. Germline CDR1 SGHNT, CDR2 YYREEE (reference sequence). V shed 7 bases, J shed 6 bases, and the junction held 5 bases outside the gene matches. CDR3 size: 14 residues. DNA for the CDR3: TGTGCCAGCGCGGCTAGCGGGAGGGCCAATGAGCAGTTCTTC. This encodes CASAASGRANEQFF. The full variable domain, with the rest looked up from reference TRBV5-4 and TRBJ2-1, is ETGVTQSPTHLIKTRGQQVTLRCSSQSGHNTVSWYQQALGQGPQFIFQYYREEENGRGNFPPRFSGLQFPNYSSELNVNALELDDSALYLCASAASGRANEQFFGPGTRLTVL.

The genes are TRBV7-9 and TRBJ2-7; D perhaps matches TRBD2 (6 bases). CDR3 length equals 15 residues. In germline, CDR1 is SEHNR, CDR2 FQNEAQ (reference sequence). The V end was cut by 2 bases, the J end by 2 bases, with 13 bases between. The chain's CDR3 is CASSLLGGDAYEQYF. The CDR3 bases are TGTGCCAGCAGCTTATTAGGCGGGGATGCCTACGAGCAGTACTTC.

V gene TRBV7-9 combines with J gene TRBJ1-2; D remains unclear. Germline values: CDR1 SEHNR, CDR2 FQNEAQ (reference sequence). The CDR3 has 11 amino acids. V was pared by 3 bases and J by 7 bases, with 6 bases between. DNA for the CDR3: TGTGCCAGCAGCTTCACTTTTGGCTACACCTTC. Residues: CASSFTFGYTF.

The chain employs TRBV6-1 and TRBJ2-7, with 7 bases aligning to TRBD1. CDR3 size: 13 residues. The J segment lost 3 bases and the V segment lost 6 bases, leaving 5 bases of the junction unmatched. CDR1 is MNHNS and CDR2 is SASEGT in the germline V gene. CDR3 nucleotides: TGTGCCAGCAGGCGACAGGGTAGCTACGAGCAGTACTTC. This translates into CASRRQGSYEQYF.

The V call is TRBV29-1, the J call TRBJ1-3; 9 nucleotides agree with TRBD1. V was clipped by 1 base and J by 2 bases; unmatched bases: 3. The CDR3 is made up of 15 amino acids. Germline V gene data show CDR1 as SQVTM and CDR2 as ANQGSEA. CDR3 residues: CSVEVGQGAGNTIYF. The CDR3 DNA is TGCAGCGTTGAAGTGGGACAGGGAGCTGGAAACACCATATATTTT.

The chain uses TRBV7-9 and TRBJ2-5; 8 bases are shared with TRBD1. There are 14 residues in the CDR3. Germline CDR1 reads SEHNR; CDR2 reads FQNEAQ (reference sequence). V lost 5 bases, J lost 3 bases, and 5 bases stayed unmatched. The CDR3 loop reads CASSKLDREETQYF. In nucleotides, the CDR3 is TGTGCCAGCAGCAAATTGGACAGGGAAGAGACCCAGTACTTC.